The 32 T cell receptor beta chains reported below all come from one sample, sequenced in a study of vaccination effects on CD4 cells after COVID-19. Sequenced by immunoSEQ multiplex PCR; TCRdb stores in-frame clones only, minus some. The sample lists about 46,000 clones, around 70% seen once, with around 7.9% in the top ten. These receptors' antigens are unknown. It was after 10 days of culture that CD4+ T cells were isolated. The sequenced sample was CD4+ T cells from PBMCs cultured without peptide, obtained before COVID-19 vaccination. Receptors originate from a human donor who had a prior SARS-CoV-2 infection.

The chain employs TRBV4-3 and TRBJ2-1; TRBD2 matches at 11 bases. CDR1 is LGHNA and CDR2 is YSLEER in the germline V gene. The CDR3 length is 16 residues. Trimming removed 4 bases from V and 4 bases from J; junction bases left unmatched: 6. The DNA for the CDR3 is TGCGCCAGCAGCCCTCTAGCGGGAGGAACGTACAATGAGCAGTTCTTC. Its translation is CASSPLAGGTYNEQFF.

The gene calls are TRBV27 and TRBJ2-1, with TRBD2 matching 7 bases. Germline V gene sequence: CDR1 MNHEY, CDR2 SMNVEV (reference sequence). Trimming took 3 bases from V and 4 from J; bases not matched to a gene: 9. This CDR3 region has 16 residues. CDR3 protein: CASSFTRGGAYNEQFF. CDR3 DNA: TGTGCCAGCAGTTTTACTCGCGGGGGAGCGTACAATGAGCAGTTCTTC.

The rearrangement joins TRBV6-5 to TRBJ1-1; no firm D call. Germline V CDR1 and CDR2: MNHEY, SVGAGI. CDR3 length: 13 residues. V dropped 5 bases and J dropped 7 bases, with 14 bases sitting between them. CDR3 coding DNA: TGTGCCAGCAGTCCCATGTACGATGGTGAAGCTTTCTTT. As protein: CASSPMYDGEAFF.

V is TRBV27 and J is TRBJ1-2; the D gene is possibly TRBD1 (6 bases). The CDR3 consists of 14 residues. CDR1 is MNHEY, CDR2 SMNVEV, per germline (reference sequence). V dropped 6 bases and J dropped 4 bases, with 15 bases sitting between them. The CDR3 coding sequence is TGTGCCAGCAGACAGACAGGAGGCGGCTATGGCTACACCTTC. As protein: CASRQTGGGYGYTF.

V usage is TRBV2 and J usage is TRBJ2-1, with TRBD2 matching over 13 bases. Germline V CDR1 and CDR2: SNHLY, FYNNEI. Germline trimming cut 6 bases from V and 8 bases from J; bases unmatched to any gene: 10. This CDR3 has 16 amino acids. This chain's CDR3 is CASSLLLAGGEDEQFF. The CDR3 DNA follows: TGTGCCAGCAGCCTCCTACTAGCGGGAGGGGAGGATGAGCAGTTCTTC.

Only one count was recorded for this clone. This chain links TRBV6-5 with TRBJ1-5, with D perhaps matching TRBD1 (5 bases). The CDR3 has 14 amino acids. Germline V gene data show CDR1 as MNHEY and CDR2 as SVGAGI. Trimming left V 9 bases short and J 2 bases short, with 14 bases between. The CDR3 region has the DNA TGTGCCAGTAGCTGGGGGGTTGGCAATCAGCCCCAGCATTTT. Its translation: CASSWGVGNQPQHF.

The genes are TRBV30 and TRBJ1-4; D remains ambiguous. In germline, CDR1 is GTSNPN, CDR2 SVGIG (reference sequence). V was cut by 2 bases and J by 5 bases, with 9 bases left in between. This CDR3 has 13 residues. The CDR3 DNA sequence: TGTGCCTGGAGTATGCCGGGAAATGAAAAACTGTTTTTT. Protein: CAWSMPGNEKLFF.

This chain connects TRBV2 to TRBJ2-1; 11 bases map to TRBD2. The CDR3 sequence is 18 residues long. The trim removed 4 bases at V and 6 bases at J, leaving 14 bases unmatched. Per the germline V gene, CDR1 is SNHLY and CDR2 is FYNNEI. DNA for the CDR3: TGTGCCAGCAGTGCCACTGCGTCTAGCGGGGGGTTGAGCAATGAGCAGTTCTTC. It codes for CASSATASSGGLSNEQFF.

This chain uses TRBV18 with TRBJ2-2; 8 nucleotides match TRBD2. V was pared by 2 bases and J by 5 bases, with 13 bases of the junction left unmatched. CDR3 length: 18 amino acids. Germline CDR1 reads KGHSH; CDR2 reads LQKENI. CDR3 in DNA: TGTGCCAGCTCACCAGACCGTCGGGGGGGAAGATGGACCGGGGAGCTGTTTTTT. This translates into CASSPDRRGGRWTGELFF.

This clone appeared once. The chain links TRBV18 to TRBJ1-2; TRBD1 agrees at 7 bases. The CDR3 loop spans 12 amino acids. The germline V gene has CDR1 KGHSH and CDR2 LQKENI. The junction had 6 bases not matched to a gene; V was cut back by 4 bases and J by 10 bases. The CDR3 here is CASSLRDSHYTF. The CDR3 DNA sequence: TGTGCCAGCTCACTACGGGACAGCCACTACACCTTC.

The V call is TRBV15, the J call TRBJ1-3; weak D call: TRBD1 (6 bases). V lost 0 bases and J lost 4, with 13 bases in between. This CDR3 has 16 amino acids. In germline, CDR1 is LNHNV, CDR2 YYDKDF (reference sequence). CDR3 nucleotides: TGTGCCACCAGCAGAGAACGAACAGGGACGGGAAACACCATATATTTT. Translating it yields CATSRERTGTGNTIYF.

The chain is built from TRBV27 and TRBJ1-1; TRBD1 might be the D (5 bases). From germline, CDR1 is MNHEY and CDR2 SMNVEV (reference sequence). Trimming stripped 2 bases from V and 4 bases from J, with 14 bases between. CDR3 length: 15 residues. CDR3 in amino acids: CASSLVLGGLTEAFF. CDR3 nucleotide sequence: TGTGCCAGCAGTTTAGTACTTGGGGGTCTCACTGAAGCTTTCTTT.

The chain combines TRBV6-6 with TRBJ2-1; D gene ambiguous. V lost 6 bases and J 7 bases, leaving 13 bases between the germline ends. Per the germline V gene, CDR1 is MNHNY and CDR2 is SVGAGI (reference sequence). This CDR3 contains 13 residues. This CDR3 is CASSSTEPNEQFF. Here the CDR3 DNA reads TGTGCCAGCAGCTCTACCGAACCGAATGAGCAGTTCTTC.

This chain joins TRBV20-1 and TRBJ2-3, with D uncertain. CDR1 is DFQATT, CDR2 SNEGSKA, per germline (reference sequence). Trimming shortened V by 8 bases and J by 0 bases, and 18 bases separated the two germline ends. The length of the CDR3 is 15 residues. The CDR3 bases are TGCAGTTCCAGTGGGCCAATCGAGAGCACAGATACGCAGTATTTT. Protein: CSSSGPIESTDTQYF.

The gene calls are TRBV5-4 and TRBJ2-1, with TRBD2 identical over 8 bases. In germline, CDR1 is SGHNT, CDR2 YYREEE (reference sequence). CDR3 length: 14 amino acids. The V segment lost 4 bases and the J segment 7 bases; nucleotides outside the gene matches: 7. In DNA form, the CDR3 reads TGTGCCAGCAGCCCCGGGACTAGAGGGAATGAGCAGTTCTTC. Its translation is CASSPGTRGNEQFF.

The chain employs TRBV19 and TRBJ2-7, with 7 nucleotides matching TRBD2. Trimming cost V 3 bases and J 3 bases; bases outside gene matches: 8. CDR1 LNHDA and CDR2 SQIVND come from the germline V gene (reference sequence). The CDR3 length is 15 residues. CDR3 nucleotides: TGTGCCAGTAGTATTCAGTCAGCGGGGAGCTACGAGCAGTACTTC. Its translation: CASSIQSAGSYEQYF.

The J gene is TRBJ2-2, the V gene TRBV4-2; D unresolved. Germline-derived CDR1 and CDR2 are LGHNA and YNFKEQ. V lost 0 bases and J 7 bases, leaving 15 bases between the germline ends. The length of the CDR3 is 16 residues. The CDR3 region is CASSQENILIGGELFF. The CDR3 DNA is TGTGCCAGCAGCCAAGAGAACATACTAATAGGCGGGGAGCTGTTTTTT.

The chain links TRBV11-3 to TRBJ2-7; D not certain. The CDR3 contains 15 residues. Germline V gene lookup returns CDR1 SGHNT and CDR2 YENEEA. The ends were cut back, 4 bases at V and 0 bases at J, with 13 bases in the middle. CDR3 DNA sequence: TGTGCCAGCAGCTCCCGGGCGGCAAACTCCTACGAGCAGTACTTC. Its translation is CASSSRAANSYEQYF.

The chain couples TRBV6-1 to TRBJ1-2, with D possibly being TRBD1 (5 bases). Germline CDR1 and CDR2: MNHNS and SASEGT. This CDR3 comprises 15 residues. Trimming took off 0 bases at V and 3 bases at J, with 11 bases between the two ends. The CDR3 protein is CASSEAQGDYYGYTF. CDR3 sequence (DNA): TGTGCCAGCAGTGAAGCGCAGGGTGATTACTATGGCTACACCTTC.

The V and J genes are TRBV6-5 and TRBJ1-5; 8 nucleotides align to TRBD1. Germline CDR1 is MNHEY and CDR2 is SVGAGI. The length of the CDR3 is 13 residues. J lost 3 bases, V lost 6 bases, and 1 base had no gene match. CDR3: CASRQGVNQPQHF. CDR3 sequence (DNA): TGTGCCAGCAGACAGGGGGTCAATCAGCCCCAGCATTTT.

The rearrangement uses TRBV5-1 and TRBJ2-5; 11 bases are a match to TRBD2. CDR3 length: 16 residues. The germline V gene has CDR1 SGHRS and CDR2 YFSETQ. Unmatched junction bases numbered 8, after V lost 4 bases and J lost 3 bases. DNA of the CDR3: TGCGCCAGCAGCCGGGGGACTAGCGGCCTTGAAGAGACCCAGTACTTC. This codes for CASSRGTSGLEETQYF.

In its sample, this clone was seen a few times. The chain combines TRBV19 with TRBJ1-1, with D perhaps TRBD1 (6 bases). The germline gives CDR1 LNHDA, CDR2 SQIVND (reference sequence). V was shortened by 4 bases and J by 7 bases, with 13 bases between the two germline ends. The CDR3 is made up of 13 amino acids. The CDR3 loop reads CASSRQDRNEAFF. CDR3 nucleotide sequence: TGTGCCAGTAGTAGACAGGACAGAAATGAAGCTTTCTTT.

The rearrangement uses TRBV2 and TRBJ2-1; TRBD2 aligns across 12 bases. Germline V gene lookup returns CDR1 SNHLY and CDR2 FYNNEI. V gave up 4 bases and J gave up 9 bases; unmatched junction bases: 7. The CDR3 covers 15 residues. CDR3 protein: CASSVGLAGGSEQFF. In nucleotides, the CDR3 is TGTGCCAGCAGTGTAGGGCTAGCGGGAGGGAGTGAGCAGTTCTTC. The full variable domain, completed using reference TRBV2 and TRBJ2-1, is EPEVTQTPSHQVTQMGQEVILRCVPISNHLYFYWYRQILGQKVEFLVSFYNNEISEKSEIFDDQFSVERPDGSNFTLKIRSTKLEDSAMYFCASSVGLAGGSEQFFGPGTRLTVL.

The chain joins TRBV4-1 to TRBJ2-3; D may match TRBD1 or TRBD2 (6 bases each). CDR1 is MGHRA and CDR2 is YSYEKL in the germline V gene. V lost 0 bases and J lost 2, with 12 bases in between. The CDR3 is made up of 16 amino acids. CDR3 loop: CASSQDWGAHTDTQYF. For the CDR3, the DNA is TGCGCCAGCAGCCAAGATTGGGGGGCACACACAGATACGCAGTATTTT.

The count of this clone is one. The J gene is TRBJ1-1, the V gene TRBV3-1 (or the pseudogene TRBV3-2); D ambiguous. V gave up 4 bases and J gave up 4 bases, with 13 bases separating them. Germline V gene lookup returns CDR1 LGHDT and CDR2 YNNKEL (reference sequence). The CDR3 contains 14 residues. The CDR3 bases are TGTGCCAGCAGCCGCTTTATCGATGGCACTGAAGCTTTCTTT. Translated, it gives CASSRFIDGTEAFF.

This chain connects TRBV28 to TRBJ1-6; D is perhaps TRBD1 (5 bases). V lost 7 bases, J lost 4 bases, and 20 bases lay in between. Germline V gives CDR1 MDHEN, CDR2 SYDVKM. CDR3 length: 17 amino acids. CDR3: CASTPIGAQTYNSPLHF. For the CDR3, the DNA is TGTGCCAGCACCCCCATCGGGGCGCAAACTTATAATTCACCCCTCCACTTT.

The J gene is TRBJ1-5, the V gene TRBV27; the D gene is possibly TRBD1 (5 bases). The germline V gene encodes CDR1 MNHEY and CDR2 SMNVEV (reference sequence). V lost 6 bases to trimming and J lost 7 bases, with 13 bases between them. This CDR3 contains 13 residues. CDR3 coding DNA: TGTGCCAGCAGCGTGGGGGGGAACCAGCCCCAGCATTTT. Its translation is CASSVGGNQPQHF.

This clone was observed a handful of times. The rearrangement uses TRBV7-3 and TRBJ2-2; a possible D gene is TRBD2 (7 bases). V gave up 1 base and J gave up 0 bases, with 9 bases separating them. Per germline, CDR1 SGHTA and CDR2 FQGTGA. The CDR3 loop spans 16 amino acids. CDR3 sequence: CASSLRGGANTGELFF. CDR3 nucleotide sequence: TGTGCCAGCAGCTTAAGAGGGGGGGCGAACACCGGGGAGCTGTTTTTT.

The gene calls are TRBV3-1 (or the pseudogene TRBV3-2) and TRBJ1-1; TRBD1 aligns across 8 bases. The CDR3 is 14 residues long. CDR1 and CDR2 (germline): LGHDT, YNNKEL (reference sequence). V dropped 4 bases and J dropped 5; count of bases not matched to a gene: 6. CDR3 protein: CASSPRGRGTEAFF. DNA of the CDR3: TGTGCCAGCAGCCCCAGGGGGCGCGGTACTGAAGCTTTCTTT.

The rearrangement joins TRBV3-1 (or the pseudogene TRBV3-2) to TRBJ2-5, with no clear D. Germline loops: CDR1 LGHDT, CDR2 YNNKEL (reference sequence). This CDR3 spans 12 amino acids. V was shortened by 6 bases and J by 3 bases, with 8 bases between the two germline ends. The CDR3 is CASSYWEETQYF. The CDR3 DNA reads TGTGCCAGCAGTTACTGGGAAGAGACCCAGTACTTC.

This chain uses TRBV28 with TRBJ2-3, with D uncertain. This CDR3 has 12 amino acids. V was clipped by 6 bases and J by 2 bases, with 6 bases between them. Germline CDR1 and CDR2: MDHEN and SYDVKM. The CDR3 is CASSQYTDTQYF. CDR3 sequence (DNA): TGTGCCAGCAGCCAATACACAGATACGCAGTATTTT.

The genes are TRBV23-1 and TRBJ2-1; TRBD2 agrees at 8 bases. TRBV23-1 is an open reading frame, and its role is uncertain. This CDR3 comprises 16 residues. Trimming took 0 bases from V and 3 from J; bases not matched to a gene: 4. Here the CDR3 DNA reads TGCGCCAGCAGTCAATCCCAGCGGGAGTACTACAATGAGCAGTTCTTC. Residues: CASSQSQREYYNEQFF.